Each of the 13 T cell receptor beta chains below was sequenced from the same sample in a study of monozygotic twins with inflammatory bowel disease. TCRdb reworked the 5' RACE reads into one entry per CDR3 protein, no DNA. The data include 330,000 or so distinct CDR3 sequences; the top ten clones carry roughly 2%. Sequenced sample: blood. The receptors originated from a human donor with ulcerative colitis or Crohn's disease, or a healthy co-twin of an affected twin (not recorded which).

The genes are TRBV5-1 and TRBJ1-1. Germline V gene sequence: CDR1 SGHRS, CDR2 YFSETQ. This CDR3 has 12 amino acids. The CDR3 reads CASHSLNTEAFF.

This sequence joins TRBV5-1 and TRBJ2-6; the D gene TCRdb calls, TRBD1, cannot be checked with no DNA. Germline assignment: CDR1 SGHRS and CDR2 YFSETQ. The CDR3 has 18 amino acids. Here the CDR3 reads CASSLGAGSPIGANVLTF. Variable domain in full (rest from reference TRBV5-1 and TRBJ2-6): KAGVTQTPRYLIKTRGQQVTLSCSPISGHRSVSWYQQTPGQGLQFLFEYFSETQRNKGNFPGRFSGRQFSNSRSEMNVSTLELGDSALYLCASSLGAGSPIGANVLTFGAGSRLTVL.

CDR3 region: CASLGLAGGLYNEQFF. The genes are TRBV27 and TRBJ2-1; the TRBD2 assignment by TCRdb is unverifiable without DNA. This CDR3 comprises 16 residues. Germline V CDR1 and CDR2: MNHEY, SMNVEV (reference sequence).

The CDR3 region is CASSLEEYPPNQPQHF. The chain is built from TRBV7-2 and TRBJ1-5; TCRdb returns TRBD1, unconfirmable since there is no DNA. Germline V gene data show CDR1 as SGHTA and CDR2 as FQGNSA. The CDR3 runs 16 residues.

This chain joins TRBV12-3 or TRBV12-4 and TRBJ1-5. There are 16 residues in the CDR3. Here the CDR3 reads CASSSGGGLSNQPQHF.

This sequence joins TRBV29-1 and TRBJ2-3. The CDR3 is 12 residues long. Germline V gives CDR1 SQVTM, CDR2 ANQGSEA. Here the CDR3 reads CSVVRDTDTQYF.

This chain joins TRBV5-1 and TRBJ2-3; TCRdb's D call of TRBD2 is untestable without DNA. Germline CDR1 SGHRS, CDR2 YFSETQ. The CDR3 is made up of 15 amino acids. The CDR3 sequence: CASSPEAGLTDTQYF.

The chain is built from TRBV5-1 and TRBJ1-2; without DNA, the TCRdb call of TRBD1 cannot be checked. Germline values: CDR1 SGHRS, CDR2 YFSETQ. The length of the CDR3 is 13 residues. The CDR3 region is CASSLDDRNGYTF.

CDR3 amino acids: CASSQGLAGLGDEQFF. The chain combines TRBV4-2 with TRBJ2-1; the TCRdb D gene call, TRBD2, has no DNA to confirm it. This CDR3 comprises 16 residues. The germline V gene has CDR1 LGHNA and CDR2 YNFKEQ.

V usage is TRBV20-1 and J usage is TRBJ1-1; with no DNA, the TCRdb D assignment of TRBD1 cannot be verified. The CDR3 is made up of 14 amino acids. CDR1 DFQATT and CDR2 SNEGSKA come from the germline V gene (reference sequence). This CDR3 reads CSAPRTGGNTEAFF.

The CDR3 spells CAWSPDGYNYGYTF. V usage is TRBV30 and J usage is TRBJ1-2. CDR1 and CDR2 from the germline V gene are GTSNPN and SVGIG (reference sequence). This CDR3 is built from 14 residues.

This chain joins TRBV11-2 and TRBJ1-3; TCRdb designates TRBD1, a call that cannot be tested without DNA. Germline V gives CDR1 SGHAT, CDR2 FQNNGV. This CDR3 has 14 residues. This CDR3 reads CASSFLTVGNTIYF.

The CDR3 spells CSVKWDYNTDTQYF. The chain is built from TRBV20-1 and TRBJ2-3; the D call from TCRdb, TRBD2, cannot be confirmed without DNA. The CDR3 is made up of 14 amino acids. The germline V gene has CDR1 DFQATT and CDR2 SNEGSKA (reference sequence).